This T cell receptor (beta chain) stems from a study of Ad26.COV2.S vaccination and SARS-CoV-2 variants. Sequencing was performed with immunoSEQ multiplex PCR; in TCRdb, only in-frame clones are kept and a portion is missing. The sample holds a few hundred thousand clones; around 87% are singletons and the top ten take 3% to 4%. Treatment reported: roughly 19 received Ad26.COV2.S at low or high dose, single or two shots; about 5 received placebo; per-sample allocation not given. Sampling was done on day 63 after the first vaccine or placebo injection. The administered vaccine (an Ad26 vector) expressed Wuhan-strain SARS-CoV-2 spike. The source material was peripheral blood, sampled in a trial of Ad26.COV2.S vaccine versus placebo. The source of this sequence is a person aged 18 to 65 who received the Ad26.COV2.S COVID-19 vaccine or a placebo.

In DNA, the CDR3 is TGTGCCAGCAGGTCGCCGGGACAGGGGAATGAAAAACTGTTTTTT. This encodes CASRSPGQGNEKLFF. The chain combines TRBV6-6 with TRBJ1-4, with 10 bases lining up with TRBD1. Germline-derived CDR1 and CDR2 are MNHNY and SVGAGI (reference sequence). J was trimmed by 5 bases and V by 6 bases; bases with no gene match: 6. The CDR3 spans 15 residues.